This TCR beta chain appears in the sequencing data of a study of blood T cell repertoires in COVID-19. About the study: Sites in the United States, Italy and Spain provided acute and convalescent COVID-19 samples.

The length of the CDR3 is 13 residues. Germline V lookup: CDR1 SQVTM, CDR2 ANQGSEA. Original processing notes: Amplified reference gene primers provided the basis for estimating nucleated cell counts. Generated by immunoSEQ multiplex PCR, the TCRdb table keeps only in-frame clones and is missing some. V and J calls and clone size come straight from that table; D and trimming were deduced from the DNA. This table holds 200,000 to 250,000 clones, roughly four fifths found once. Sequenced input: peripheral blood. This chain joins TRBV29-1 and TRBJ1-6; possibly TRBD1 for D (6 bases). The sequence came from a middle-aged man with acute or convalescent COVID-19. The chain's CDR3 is CSARQDYNSPLHF. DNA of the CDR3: TGCAGTGCTCGACAGGACTATAATTCACCCCTCCACTTT.